This T cell receptor beta chain was obtained from a study of OX40 agonist ivuxolimab in advanced cancers. Trimming removed 4 bases from V and 3 bases from J; junction bases left unmatched: 12. CDR3 length: 17 amino acids. The germline gives CDR1 LNHDA, CDR2 SQIVND (reference sequence). Only in-frame clones appear in the TCRdb table, and some are missing; sequencing was by immunoSEQ multiplex PCR. The sample shows about 88,000 clones, 85% to 90% of them seen only once. This material consisted of CD4+ or CD8+ T cells sorted from blood, taken in a trial of the OX40 agonist ivuxolimab. The chain uses TRBV19 and TRBJ1-5; 7 bases fit TRBD1. This clonotype originated in an adult with an advanced solid tumor such as melanoma, head and neck, liver or kidney cancer. The CDR3: CASSRDRSRGTNQPQHF. CDR3 in DNA: TGTGCCAGTAGTAGAGACCGATCCAGGGGGACCAATCAGCCCCAGCATTTT.